One and the same sample provided the 15 T cell receptor beta chains below, sequenced in a study of response to subunit inactivated influenza vaccine. From the RT-PCR reads, TCRdb called clonotypes with MiXCR, one entry per CDR3 protein. The sample contains fewer than 700,000 distinct CDR3 sequences, 10% to 15% of which appear only once. The sequenced sample was PBMCs from blood, obtained roughly 48 days after vaccination. Receptors originate from a man aged 50 to 59 who received an inactivated influenza vaccine.

The rearrangement uses TRBV29-1 and TRBJ2-7; no clear D gene. V dropped 0 bases and J dropped 3 bases, with 6 bases sitting between them. The germline V gene encodes CDR1 SQVTM and CDR2 ANQGSEA. This CDR3 is built from 12 residues. In DNA, the CDR3 is TGCAGCGTTGAAGACACCATCTACGAGCAGTACTTC. Amino acid sequence: CSVEDTIYEQYF.

This clonotype was detected a few times. The genes are TRBV18 and TRBJ2-6; no clear D gene. Germline CDR1 KGHSH, CDR2 LQKENI. The CDR3 contains 16 residues. V was shortened by 0 bases and J by 0 bases, with 6 bases between the two germline ends. CDR3 nucleotides: TGTGCCAGCTCACCACCGAGGTTCTCTGGGGCCAACGTCCTGACTTTC. This translates into CASSPPRFSGANVLTF.

The V gene is TRBV4-2, the J gene TRBJ1-5, with TRBD1 as a possible D gene (6 bases). This CDR3 spans 15 amino acids. Germline V gives CDR1 LGHNA, CDR2 YNFKEQ. Trimming removed 0 bases from V and 6 bases from J, with 12 bases in between. CDR3 in amino acids: CASSQDFGGSQPQHF. The CDR3 DNA sequence: TGTGCCAGCAGCCAAGATTTCGGGGGCAGTCAGCCCCAGCATTTT.

This clonotype has at least ten counts. V is TRBV4-1 and J is TRBJ1-3; D unclear. CDR1 and CDR2 (germline): MGHRA, YSYEKL. The CDR3 totals 15 residues. V was clipped by 0 bases and J by 0 bases, with 6 bases between them. The CDR3 DNA reads TGCGCCAGCAGCCAAGACAGAAACTCTGGAAACACCATATATTTT. Encoded protein: CASSQDRNSGNTIYF.

This clonotype was counted only a few times. V usage is TRBV28 and J usage is TRBJ2-7; D unclear. Per germline, CDR1 MDHEN and CDR2 SYDVKM. V dropped 3 bases and J dropped 6 bases, with 9 bases sitting between them. The CDR3 totals 12 residues. CDR3 sequence reads: CASSFASFEQYF. CDR3 DNA sequence: TGTGCCAGCAGTTTCGCGAGCTTCGAGCAGTACTTC.

The rearrangement joins TRBV5-1 to TRBJ2-7, with TRBD1 matching 7 bases. Germline CDR1 and CDR2: SGHRS and YFSETQ. The CDR3 sequence is 14 residues long. J was trimmed by 6 bases and V by 4 bases; bases with no gene match: 10. The CDR3 is CASSARTGSGEQYF. In DNA, the CDR3 is TGCGCCAGCAGCGCCAGGACAGGATCGGGCGAGCAGTACTTC. Full variable domain (rest looked up from reference TRBV5-1 and TRBJ2-7): KAGVTQTPRYLIKTRGQQVTLSCSPISGHRSVSWYQQTPGQGLQFLFEYFSETQRNKGNFPGRFSGRQFSNSRSEMNVSTLELGDSALYLCASSARTGSGEQYFGPGTRLTVT.

This clonotype was seen only a few times. The rearrangement joins TRBV4-1 to TRBJ2-7; 10 bases fit TRBD1. The CDR3 runs to 16 residues. Germline V lookup: CDR1 MGHRA, CDR2 YSYEKL. The V and J ends lost 6 bases and 5 bases, in that order; junction bases with no gene match: 13. CDR3 loop: CASRRGWGQGSHEQYF. The CDR3 DNA reads TGCGCCAGCAGGAGGGGGTGGGGACAGGGGAGCCACGAGCAGTACTTC.

The V gene is TRBV7-2, the J gene TRBJ2-7; D gene uncertain. The CDR3 length is 16 residues. V lost 5 bases and J lost 3, with 20 bases in between. Per germline, CDR1 SGHTA and CDR2 FQGNSA. The CDR3 DNA sequence: TGTGCCAGCAGCCCCCAATTTACGGGCGCACACTACGAGCAGTACTTC. It encodes CASSPQFTGAHYEQYF.

The chain carries TRBV5-1 and TRBJ2-2, with TRBD1 identical over 10 bases. J was trimmed by 1 base and V by 4 bases; bases with no gene match: 4. This CDR3 has 16 amino acids. From germline, CDR1 is SGHRS and CDR2 YFSETQ. CDR3 residues: CASSETGGKNTGELFF. CDR3 in DNA: TGCGCCAGCAGCGAGACAGGGGGCAAGAACACCGGGGAGCTGTTTTTT.

The chain recombines TRBV20-1 with TRBJ2-5; 10 positions match TRBD2. The CDR3 spans 15 residues. Germline V gene lookup returns CDR1 DFQATT and CDR2 SNEGSKA (reference sequence). Trimming at V came to 7 bases and at J to 3 bases, leaving 11 bases not matched to a gene. This chain's CDR3 is CSGASSGGYKETQYF. CDR3 DNA sequence: TGCAGTGGGGCGTCTAGCGGGGGTTACAAAGAGACCCAGTACTTC.

This clonotype was recorded a few times. The rearrangement joins TRBV4-1 to TRBJ2-5, with D perhaps TRBD2 (6 bases). The CDR3 loop spans 16 amino acids. The germline V and J ends were trimmed by 2 bases and 6 bases, with 19 bases remaining between them. Germline CDR1 is MGHRA and CDR2 is YSYEKL. CDR3 in amino acids: CASSQPRWRAEKTQYF. Here the CDR3 DNA reads TGCGCCAGCAGCCAACCACGATGGAGGGCCGAGAAGACCCAGTACTTC.

This clonotype was seen a handful of times. The chain links TRBV27 to TRBJ2-3; a possible D gene is TRBD2 (7 bases). The ends were cut back, 5 bases at V and 2 bases at J, with 17 bases in the middle. This CDR3 is built from 16 residues. From germline, CDR1 is MNHEY and CDR2 SMNVEV (reference sequence). The CDR3, as DNA: TGTGCCAGCAGTCCCCGATCGGGGGGCCTCACAGATACGCAGTATTTT. It specifies CASSPRSGGLTDTQYF.

This clonotype was counted between two and nine times. V usage is TRBV4-3 and J usage is TRBJ2-4, with 7 bases lining up with TRBD2. V lost 4 bases, J lost 1 base, and 16 bases stayed unmatched. This CDR3 comprises 19 residues. Germline assignment: CDR1 LGHNA and CDR2 YSLEER. CDR3: CASSPTGTTGIMAKNIQYF. CDR3 nucleotide sequence: TGCGCCAGCAGCCCTACCGGGACTACGGGGATTATGGCCAAAAACATTCAGTACTTC.

This clonotype was recorded many times. This rearrangement joins TRBV20-1 to TRBJ2-7, with 7 bases fitting TRBD1. This CDR3 is 12 amino acids long. Looked up from germline, CDR1 is DFQATT and CDR2 is SNEGSKA (reference sequence). V was pared by 3 bases and J by 3 bases, with 2 bases of the junction left unmatched. The CDR3: CSARTGHYEQYF. The CDR3, as DNA: TGCAGTGCTAGGACAGGGCACTACGAGCAGTACTTC.

This chain connects TRBV27 to TRBJ1-5, with D uncertain. Germline CDR1 MNHEY, CDR2 SMNVEV (reference sequence). CDR3 length: 15 residues. Trimming took off 5 bases at V and 2 bases at J, with 13 bases between the two ends. This CDR3 is CASSPVPGGNQPQHF. In DNA form, the CDR3 reads TGTGCCAGCAGTCCCGTGCCCGGGGGCAATCAGCCCCAGCATTTT.